The rows below give T cell receptor beta chains drawn from one sample of a study of blood T cell repertoires in COVID-19. TCRdb's table, derived via immunoSEQ multiplex PCR, lists solely in-frame clones and lacks some. The sample has 130,000 to 150,000 clones, 88% seen once. Sequencing used peripheral blood. The receptors come from a human donor in a cohort sampled during active COVID-19. The CDR3 runs from the conserved cysteine through the conserved F or W. The order of the fields is D gene, clone size, V gene, J gene, CDR3 protein, CDR3 DNA. A D gene is named only where the DNA matches it firmly. Clone size is given for some rows only: seen once, a few or many times, or a class if the clone is expanded.

>TRBD1|once|TRBV4-2|TRBJ2-7
CASSPGTGGTYEQYF
TGTGCCAGCAGCCCCGGGACAGGGGGAACCTACGAGCAGTACTTC
>-|-|TRBV5-1|TRBJ1-6
CASSLGEILLSPLHF
TGCGCCAGCAGCTTGGGCGAGATCTTATTATCACCCCTCCACTTT
>TRBD2|once|TRBV28|TRBJ2-1
CASRPAGTSGRHEQFF
TGTGCCAGCAGACCCGCCGGGACTAGCGGGAGGCATGAGCAGTTCTTC
>TRBD1|-|TRBV12-3/TRBV12-4|TRBJ1-6
CASSLGTGSPLHF
TGTGCCAGCAGTTTAGGGACAGGCTCACCCCTCCACTTT
>TRBD2|-|TRBV7-8|TRBJ2-3
CASAPMAGGFTDTQYF
TGTGCCAGCGCCCCCATGGCGGGAGGGTTCACAGATACGCAGTATTTT
>TRBD2|-|TRBV11-2|TRBJ2-5
CASSLDLAGGETQYF
TGTGCCAGCAGCTTAGATCTAGCGGGGGGGGAGACCCAGTACTTC
>-|-|TRBV10-3|TRBJ2-5
CAISESSWETQYF
TGTGCCATCAGTGAGTCGAGCTGGGAGACCCAGTACTTC
>-|-|TRBV9|TRBJ1-1
CASSGAAQGMILGVNTEAFF
TGTGCCAGCAGCGGGGCGGCCCAGGGGATGATTTTAGGAGTGAACACTGAAGCTTTCTTT
>-|-|TRBV3-1/TRBV3-2|TRBJ2-1
CASSPPSLGGYDEQFF
TGTGCCAGCAGCCCCCCCTCCCTAGGAGGGTACGATGAGCAGTTCTTC
>TRBD2|-|TRBV11-2|TRBJ2-1
CASSLGGSSYNEQFF
TGTGCCAGCAGCTTAGGCGGGAGCTCCTACAATGAGCAGTTCTTC
>-|-|TRBV4-2|TRBJ2-6
CASSPPARTEANVLTF
TGTGCCAGCAGCCCCCCCGCCAGGACAGAAGCCAACGTCCTGACTTTC
>-|-|TRBV6-2/TRBV6-3|TRBJ2-7
CASSYSAGPEQYF
TGTGCCAGCAGTTACTCGGCGGGGCCCGAGCAGTACTTC
>TRBD2|-|TRBV7-2|TRBJ2-2
CASSALAGDRTGELFF
TGTGCCAGCAGCGCACTAGCGGGAGATCGTACCGGGGAGCTGTTTTTT
>TRBD2|few|TRBV4-3|TRBJ2-2
CASSSRLAGVPNTGELFF
TGCGCCAGCAGCTCCCGACTAGCGGGGGTTCCCAACACCGGGGAGCTGTTTTTT
>TRBD1|-|TRBV29-1|TRBJ2-7
CSVRTGFGEQYF
TGCAGCGTTCGGACAGGGTTCGGCGAGCAGTACTTC
>TRBD1|-|TRBV7-3|TRBJ2-1
CASSLLGQGYNEQFF
TGTGCCAGCAGCTTACTCGGACAGGGATACAATGAGCAGTTCTTC
>TRBD2|-|TRBV4-2|TRBJ2-5
CASSQAGGPKETQYF
TGTGCCAGCAGCCAAGCGGGAGGGCCTAAAGAGACCCAGTACTTC
>TRBD1|once|TRBV6-5|TRBJ2-3
CASSRTGLTDTQYF
TGTGCCAGCAGCCGGACAGGGCTCACAGATACGCAGTATTTT
>TRBD1|-|TRBV5-6|TRBJ1-4
CASSSPGTGRNEKLFF
TGTGCCAGCAGCTCCCCCGGGACAGGACGAAATGAAAAACTGTTTTTT
>-|-|TRBV7-9|TRBJ2-5
CASSLGLGAVKLQETQYF
TGTGCCAGCAGCTTAGGTTTAGGGGCAGTAAAACTCCAAGAGACCCAGTACTTC
>TRBD2|-|TRBV5-1|TRBJ2-1
CASSFVPGLAGNEQFF
TGCGCCAGCAGCTTCGTTCCGGGACTAGCGGGGAATGAGCAGTTCTTC
>TRBD2|-|TRBV7-3|TRBJ2-3
CASSLQAGSTDTQYF
TGTGCCAGCAGCTTACAAGCGGGGAGCACAGATACGCAGTATTTT
>-|-|TRBV19|TRBJ1-4
CASNPSMSPTNEKLFF
TGTGCCAGCAACCCCTCCATGAGTCCAACTAATGAAAAACTGTTTTTT
>-|-|TRBV4-3|TRBJ2-2
CASSQGEGTRGNTGELFF
TGCGCCAGCAGCCAAGGGGAGGGGACAAGGGGGAACACCGGGGAGCTGTTTTTT
>TRBD2|-|TRBV7-3|TRBJ2-3
CASSLSPSGGLTDTQYF
TGTGCCAGCAGCTTAAGTCCTAGCGGGGGGCTCACAGATACGCAGTATTTT
>-|-|TRBV7-8|TRBJ1-4
CASSLIVGGLDEKLFF
TGTGCCAGCAGCCTCATCGTGGGGGGGTTGGATGAAAAACTGTTTTTT
>TRBD1|-|TRBV6-1|TRBJ2-2
CASSEGTGATGELFF
TGTGCCAGCAGTGAAGGGACAGGGGCCACCGGGGAGCTGTTTTTT
>-|once|TRBV12-3/TRBV12-4|TRBJ2-1
CASSRGNEQFF
TGTGCCAGCAGTCGGGGGAATGAGCAGTTCTTC
>-|-|TRBV28|TRBJ1-2
CASRRRDTVYGYTF
TGTGCCAGCAGAAGACGGGACACCGTCTATGGCTACACCTTC
>TRBD2|-|TRBV13|TRBJ2-1
CASSFRPVLAASYNEQFF
TGTGCCAGCAGCTTCAGACCCGTACTAGCGGCCTCCTACAATGAGCAGTTCTTC
>TRBD1|-|TRBV7-2|TRBJ1-1
CASSPGQGHTEAFF
TGTGCCAGCAGCCCCGGACAGGGACACACTGAAGCTTTCTTT
>TRBD1|-|TRBV18|TRBJ2-7
CASSPPGTGRNEQYF
TGTGCCAGCTCACCGCCCGGGACAGGTCGAAACGAGCAGTACTTC
>-|-|TRBV4-3|TRBJ2-7
CASSQVAGEYYEQYF
TGCGCCAGCAGCCAAGTGGCAGGGGAGTACTACGAGCAGTACTTC
>TRBD1|-|TRBV7-8|TRBJ2-3
CASNPGQATDTQYF
TGTGCCTCCAACCCGGGACAGGCCACAGATACGCAGTATTTT
>-|-|TRBV19|TRBJ1-2
CASSITGGQTNYGYTF
TGTGCCAGTAGTATAACGGGCGGGCAGACCAACTATGGCTACACCTTC
>-|-|TRBV5-6|TRBJ1-2
CASSLWAATLNYGYTF
TGTGCCAGCAGCTTGTGGGCAGCCACCCTTAACTATGGCTACACCTTC
>TRBD1|-|TRBV7-9|TRBJ2-7
CASSGGQGFYEQYF
TGTGCCAGCAGCGGGGGACAGGGGTTCTACGAGCAGTACTTC
>-|-|TRBV7-3|TRBJ2-3
CASSLWANMGRGTDTQYF
TGTGCCAGCAGCTTATGGGCTAACATGGGCCGGGGGACAGATACGCAGTATTTT
>TRBD2|-|TRBV7-3|TRBJ2-5
CASSLAGGGETQYF
TGTGCCAGCAGCTTAGCGGGAGGAGGAGAGACCCAGTACTTC
>TRBD1|-|TRBV4-3|TRBJ2-7
CASSLAPGQGIYEQYF
TGCGCCAGCAGCCTGGCCCCGGGACAGGGAATTTACGAGCAGTACTTC
>-|-|TRBV7-2|TRBJ2-7
CASSLGSQGPYEQYF
TGTGCCAGCAGCTTAGGGTCGCAGGGGCCCTACGAGCAGTACTTC
>TRBD2|-|TRBV6-6|TRBJ2-7
CASSYPTSGIHEQYF
TGTGCCAGCAGTTACCCTACTAGCGGGATCCACGAGCAGTACTTC
>TRBD1|-|TRBV19|TRBJ1-5
CASSLLRGRDQPQHF
TGTGCCAGTAGTCTGCTCAGGGGGCGGGATCAGCCCCAGCATTTT
>TRBD1|-|TRBV2|TRBJ1-5
CASGFWSSGTENQPQHF
TGTGCCAGCGGATTTTGGAGTTCCGGGACAGAGAATCAGCCCCAGCATTTT
>TRBD1|-|TRBV4-3|TRBJ2-5
CASSPGTGGSETQYF
TGCGCCAGCAGCCCGGGGACAGGGGGGTCCGAGACCCAGTACTTC